This entry features one T cell receptor (beta chain) sequence. Per the original data handling: How many nucleated cells were present was estimated from reference gene primer amplification. Measured with immunoSEQ multiplex PCR; TCRdb has only the in-frame clones, and not every one. V and J calls and clone size follow that table, whereas D and trimming were derived from the DNA. This table has 95,000 to 150,000 clones, approximately 80% appearing once. Germline V gene sequence: CDR1 SGHNT, CDR2 YYREEE (reference sequence). The ends lost 0 bases at V and 1 base at J; junction bases unmatched: 12. The CDR3 has 18 amino acids. This entry belongs to a study of blood T cell repertoires in COVID-19. Study summary: From the United States, Italy and Spain came samples of acute and convalescent COVID-19. T cells, B-cell-depleted T cells, or PBMCs provided the cDNA or gDNA that served as material.

V gene TRBV5-4 combines with J gene TRBJ1-1; 7 nucleotides match TRBD1. Material for sequencing was peripheral blood. This TCR came from a woman in her 70s with acute or convalescent COVID-19. The CDR3 DNA reads as TGTGCCAGCAGCTTGGTCCAGGGGGGATGGTTTGGGAACACTGAAGCTTTCTTT. Translated, it gives CASSLVQGGWFGNTEAFF.